This T cell receptor beta chain was sequenced in a study of brain T cells in children with intractable seizures. The time point: blood from clinic visit 5 months post-surgery; TSC patient then seizure free. Surgery cases with the highest brain T cell transcript signatures were chosen for sequencing. Pre-surgery treatment included at least one anti-epileptic drug. TCRdb keeps only in-frame clones here, not all; method: immunoSEQ multiplex PCR. The sample shows about 340,000 clones, roughly 93% of them seen only once. Trimming shortened V by 3 bases and J by 7 bases, and 16 bases separated the two germline ends. The CDR3 is 14 residues long. Per the germline V gene, CDR1 is SGHVS and CDR2 is FNYEAQ.

The input for sequencing was peripheral blood, taken approximately 5 months after surgery. V and J are TRBV7-6 and TRBJ2-7; D is undetermined. The receptor's source is a boy under two years old with tuberous sclerosis and intractable seizures. The DNA for the CDR3 is TGTGCCAGCAGCTTCGCCCCCAGTCTGGGGGAGCAGTACTTC. It codes for CASSFAPSLGEQYF.